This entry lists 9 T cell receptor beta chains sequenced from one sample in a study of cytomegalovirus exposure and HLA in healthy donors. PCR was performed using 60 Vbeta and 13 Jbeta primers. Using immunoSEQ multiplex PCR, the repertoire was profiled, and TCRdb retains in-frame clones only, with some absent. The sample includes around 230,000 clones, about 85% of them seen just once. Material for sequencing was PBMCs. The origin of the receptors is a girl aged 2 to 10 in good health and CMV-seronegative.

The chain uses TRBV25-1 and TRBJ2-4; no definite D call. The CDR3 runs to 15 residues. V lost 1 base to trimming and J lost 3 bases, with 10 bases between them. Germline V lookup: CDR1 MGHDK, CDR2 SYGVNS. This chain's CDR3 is CASSESPNYKNIQYF. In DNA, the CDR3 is TGTGCCAGCAGTGAATCGCCAAACTACAAAAACATTCAGTACTTC.

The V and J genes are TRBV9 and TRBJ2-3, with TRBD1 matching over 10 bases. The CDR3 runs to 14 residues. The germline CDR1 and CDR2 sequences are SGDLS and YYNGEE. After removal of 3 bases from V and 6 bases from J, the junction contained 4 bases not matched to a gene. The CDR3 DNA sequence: TGTGCCAGCAGCGCGGACAGGGGGGGTGATACGCAGTATTTT. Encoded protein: CASSADRGGDTQYF.

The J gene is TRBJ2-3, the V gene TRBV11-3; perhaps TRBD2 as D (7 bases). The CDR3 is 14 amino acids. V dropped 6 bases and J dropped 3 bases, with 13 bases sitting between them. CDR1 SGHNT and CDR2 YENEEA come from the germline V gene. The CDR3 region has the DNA TGTGCCAGCAGTTCAGGGAGGGGGACAGATACGCAGTATTTT. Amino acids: CASSSGRGTDTQYF.

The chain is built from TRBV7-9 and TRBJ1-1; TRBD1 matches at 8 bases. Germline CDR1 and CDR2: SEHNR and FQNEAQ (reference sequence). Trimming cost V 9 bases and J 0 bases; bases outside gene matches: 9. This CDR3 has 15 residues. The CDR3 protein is CASRGTGNLNTEAFF. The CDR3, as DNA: TGTGCCAGTCGCGGGACAGGAAACTTGAACACTGAAGCTTTCTTT.

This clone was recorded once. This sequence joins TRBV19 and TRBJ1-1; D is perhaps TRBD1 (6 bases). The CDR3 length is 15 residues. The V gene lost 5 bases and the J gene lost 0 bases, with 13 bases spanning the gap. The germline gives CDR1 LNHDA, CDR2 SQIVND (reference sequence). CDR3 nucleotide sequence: TGTGCCAGTAGTCTGCAGGGGTTGATGAACACTGAAGCTTTCTTT. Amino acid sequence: CASSLQGLMNTEAFF.

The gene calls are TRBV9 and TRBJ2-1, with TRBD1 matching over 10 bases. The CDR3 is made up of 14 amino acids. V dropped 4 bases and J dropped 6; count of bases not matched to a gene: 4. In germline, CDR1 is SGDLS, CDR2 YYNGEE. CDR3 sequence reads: CASSRRTGGNEQFF. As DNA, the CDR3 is TGTGCCAGCAGCCGGAGGACAGGGGGCAATGAGCAGTTCTTC.

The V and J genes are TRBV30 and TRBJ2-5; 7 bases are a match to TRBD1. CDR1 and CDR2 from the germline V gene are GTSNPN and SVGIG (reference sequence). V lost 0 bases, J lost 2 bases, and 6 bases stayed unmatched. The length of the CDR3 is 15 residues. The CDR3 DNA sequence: TGTGCCTGGAGTGTACATCCAGGGGGACAAGAGACCCAGTACTTC. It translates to CAWSVHPGGQETQYF. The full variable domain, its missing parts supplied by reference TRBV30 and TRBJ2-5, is SQTIHQWPATLVQPVGSPLSLECTVEGTSNPNLYWYRQAAGRGLQLLFYSVGIGQISSEVPQNLSASRPQDRQFILSSKKLLLSDSGFYLCAWSVHPGGQETQYFGPGTRLLVL.

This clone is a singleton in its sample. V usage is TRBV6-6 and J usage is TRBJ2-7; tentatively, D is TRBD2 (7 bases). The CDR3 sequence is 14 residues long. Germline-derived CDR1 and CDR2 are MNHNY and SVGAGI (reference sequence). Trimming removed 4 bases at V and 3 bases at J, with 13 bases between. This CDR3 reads CASSLGGASYEQYF. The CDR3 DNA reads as TGTGCCAGCAGTTTGGGGGGGGCCAGCTACGAGCAGTACTTC.

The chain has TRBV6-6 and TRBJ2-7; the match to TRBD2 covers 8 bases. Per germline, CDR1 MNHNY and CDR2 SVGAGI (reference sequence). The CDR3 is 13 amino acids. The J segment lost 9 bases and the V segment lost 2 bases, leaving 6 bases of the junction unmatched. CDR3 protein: CASSYPGGASQYF. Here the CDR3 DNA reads TGTGCCAGCAGTTACCCCGGGGGGGCGTCGCAGTACTTC.